The 18 T cell receptor beta chains below come from one sample, sequenced in a study of blood T cell repertoires in COVID-19 (dated by TCRdb to about 2020). The receptor library was made with the immunoSEQ multiplex PCR assay. Not all clones reach the TCRdb copy of this immuneACCESS table, which keeps in-frame sequences only. Checked studies attribute under half of the gap to unresolved V genes and leave the rest unexplained. The sample has about 60,000 clones on record, approximately 80% of them singletons. 15% to 20% of the sample comes from the top ten. The specimen sequenced was peripheral blood. The receptors were gathered from a young man with COVID-19, enrolled during active disease.

V usage is TRBV6-4 and J usage is TRBJ2-2; tentative D call: TRBD1 (7 bases). Germline V gene sequence: CDR1 MRHNA, CDR2 SNTAGT. V was cut by 4 bases and J by 5 bases, with 11 bases left in between. The CDR3 contains 14 residues. As DNA, the CDR3 is TGTGCCAGCAGTGCGGGGGACAGTACCGGGGAGCTGTTTTTT. Translating gives CASSAGDSTGELFF.

The J gene is TRBJ2-3, the V gene TRBV10-3; 11 bases line up with TRBD2. V gave up 4 bases and J gave up 2 bases; unmatched junction bases: 2. In germline, CDR1 is ENHRY, CDR2 SYGVKD. The length of the CDR3 is 15 residues. CDR3: CAISGTSGPTDTQYF. The CDR3 DNA reads TGTGCCATCAGTGGGACTAGCGGGCCCACAGATACGCAGTATTTT.

CDR3 nucleotides: TGCGCCAGCAGCCAAGGATCGACACCCGGACAAGAGACCCAGTACTTC. This gives the protein CASSQGSTPGQETQYF. This chain uses TRBV4-1 with TRBJ2-5; D is ambiguous. Trimming removed 1 base from V and 2 bases from J, with 14 bases in between. This CDR3 has 16 residues. Germline V gives CDR1 MGHRA, CDR2 YSYEKL.

This clone appeared many times. This rearrangement joins TRBV11-3 to TRBJ2-5; 7 bases line up with TRBD2. The CDR3 covers 17 residues. V gave up 6 bases and J gave up 4 bases; unmatched junction bases: 17. Per the germline V gene, CDR1 is SGHNT and CDR2 is YENEEA. CDR3 nucleotides: TGTGCCAGCAGTTTGTGGACTAGTGGTAGCGAAGGAGAGACCCAGTACTTC. Amino acids: CASSLWTSGSEGETQYF.

The CDR3 region is CASSEEASTGELFF. CDR3 DNA: TGTGCCAGCAGTGAAGAAGCGAGTACCGGGGAGCTGTTTTTT. The chain employs TRBV2 and TRBJ2-2; D remains unclear. Germline V gene data show CDR1 as SNHLY and CDR2 as FYNNEI. CDR3 size: 14 residues. V was pared by 1 base and J by 5 bases, with 8 bases between. Looking up the rest from reference TRBV2 and TRBJ2-2 gives the full variable domain: EPEVTQTPSHQVTQMGQEVILRCVPISNHLYFYWYRQILGQKVEFLVSFYNNEISEKSEIFDDQFSVERPDGSNFTLKIRSTKLEDSAMYFCASSEEASTGELFFGEGSRLTVL.

CDR3 coding DNA: TGTGCCACCAGTGATTACCGCCTACAAGAGACCCAGTACTTC. This gives the protein CATSDYRLQETQYF. V usage is TRBV24-1 and J usage is TRBJ2-5, with D unresolved. There are 14 residues in the CDR3. Trimming left V 2 bases short and J 2 bases short, with 8 bases between. CDR1 KGHDR and CDR2 SFDVKD come from the germline V gene.

This rearrangement joins TRBV6-1 to TRBJ1-2, with 7 positions matching TRBD1. This CDR3 spans 13 amino acids. Germline assignment: CDR1 MNHNS and CDR2 SASEGT. The V segment lost 2 bases and the J segment 8 bases; nucleotides outside the gene matches: 5. The CDR3 nucleotides are TGTGCCAGCAGTGAAATAGGGGGCAGGGGCTACACCTTC. This gives the protein CASSEIGGRGYTF.

The chain recombines TRBV29-1 with TRBJ2-2; TRBD1 matches at 7 bases. V gave up 7 bases and J gave up 0 bases; unmatched junction bases: 5. Germline values: CDR1 SQVTM, CDR2 ANQGSEA. This CDR3 has 14 residues. In DNA form, the CDR3 reads TGCAGCGCAGGGGGTGCACCGAACACCGGGGAGCTGTTTTTT. The encoded protein is CSAGGAPNTGELFF.

This clone was observed once. V and J are TRBV4-3 and TRBJ2-7; D remains ambiguous. V was pared by 4 bases and J by 4 bases, with 11 bases between. The length of the CDR3 is 13 residues. Looked up from germline, CDR1 is LGHNA and CDR2 is YSLEER. This CDR3 is CASSPRVFYEQYF. The CDR3 coding sequence is TGCGCCAGCAGCCCCCGGGTGTTTTACGAGCAGTACTTC.

The chain recombines TRBV20-1 with TRBJ2-7; 8 bases map to TRBD2. The length of the CDR3 is 14 residues. The germline CDR1 and CDR2 sequences are DFQATT and SNEGSKA (reference sequence). The junction had 9 bases not matched to a gene; V was cut back by 3 bases and J by 5 bases. CDR3 region: CSASFPSGYHEQYF. The CDR3 DNA reads as TGCAGTGCTAGTTTTCCTAGCGGGTATCACGAGCAGTACTTC.

There are a few counts of this clone. The chain combines TRBV6-5 with TRBJ2-7, with TRBD2 identical over 9 bases. The CDR3 length is 13 residues. Looked up from germline, CDR1 is MNHEY and CDR2 is SVGAGI. The ends lost 4 bases at V and 7 bases at J; junction bases unmatched: 5. CDR3 residues: CASSLGLAGEQYF. In DNA form, the CDR3 reads TGTGCCAGCAGTTTGGGGCTAGCGGGAGAGCAGTACTTC.

In DNA, the CDR3 is TGTGCCTGGCGCACTCCGAGTGAGCAGTTCTTC. It codes for CAWRTPSEQFF. The V gene is TRBV30, the J gene TRBJ2-1; D unresolved. Germline CDR1 and CDR2: GTSNPN and SVGIG (reference sequence). This CDR3 has 11 amino acids. V lost 5 bases and J 9 bases, leaving 11 bases between the germline ends.

At least ten counts were recorded for this clone. This sample includes further DNA sequences coding for the same CDR3. CDR3 nucleotides: TGTGCCAGCAGTGACTCGGACAACAATGAGCAGTTCTTC. Translation: CASSDSDNNEQFF. The chain combines TRBV6-4 with TRBJ2-1; maybe TRBD1 (5 bases). The CDR3 runs 13 residues. Trimming cost V 0 bases and J 5 bases, with 5 bases left between them. Germline CDR1 is MRHNA and CDR2 is SNTAGT.

The chain couples TRBV11-1 to TRBJ1-3; no firm D call. The CDR3 totals 16 residues. The V gene's germline CDR1 is SGHAT and CDR2 FQDESV (reference sequence). Trimming cost V 6 bases and J 0 bases, with 15 bases left between them. CDR3 sequence reads: CASSTEWANSGNTIYF. The CDR3 nucleotides read TGTGCCAGCAGTACCGAATGGGCCAACTCTGGAAACACCATATATTTT.

The chain is built from TRBV6-5 and TRBJ2-1; TRBD2 agrees at 8 bases. CDR1 is MNHEY, CDR2 SVGAGI, per germline. This CDR3 spans 13 amino acids. V was clipped by 5 bases and J by 8 bases; unmatched bases: 5. The CDR3 loop reads CASSRGGPDEQFF. CDR3 in DNA: TGTGCCAGCAGTCGGGGGGGGCCCGATGAGCAGTTCTTC.

The chain carries TRBV5-1 and TRBJ1-1; weak D call: TRBD1 (6 bases). V was clipped by 3 bases and J by 4 bases, with 13 bases between them. The CDR3 contains 14 residues. Germline V gene data show CDR1 as SGHRS and CDR2 as YFSETQ. This chain's CDR3 is CASSWQGGGTEAFF. In DNA, the CDR3 is TGCGCCAGCAGCTGGCAGGGAGGGGGCACTGAAGCTTTCTTT.

CDR3 in DNA: TGTGCCAGCAGCTTAGTACTAACTAGCAGAGAGACCCAGTACTTC. Protein product: CASSLVLTSRETQYF. The chain combines TRBV7-9 with TRBJ2-5, with D tentatively TRBD2 (6 bases). The V and J ends lost 1 base and 4 bases respectively, with 13 bases between them. Germline CDR1 is SEHNR and CDR2 is FQNEAQ (reference sequence). The CDR3 sequence is 15 residues long.

The chain recombines TRBV19 with TRBJ2-2, with TRBD1 identical over 8 bases. This CDR3 has 15 amino acids. Germline CDR1 and CDR2: LNHDA and SQIVND (reference sequence). Trimming took 6 bases from V and 6 from J; bases not matched to a gene: 9. CDR3 sequence: CASRTTGVEAGELFF. CDR3 coding DNA: TGTGCCAGTAGGACGACAGGGGTGGAGGCCGGGGAGCTGTTTTTT.